These 26 T cell receptor beta chains came from one sample sequenced in a study of a mutant IDH1 vaccine in newly diagnosed glioma. Time point meaning: week 35, safety follow-up. Every single dose of the vaccine, 300 ug of mutant IDH1 20-mer peptide, came with topical imiquimod. These receptors have no known antigen. TCRdb's table, derived via immunoSEQ multiplex PCR, lists solely in-frame clones and lacks some. This table holds about 32,000 clones, 80% to 85% found once. Sequenced material: PBMCs, taken from a glioma patient whose treatment included an IDH1 peptide vaccine. The receptors here all came from a woman aged 18-30 years with glioma.

This chain connects TRBV4-1 to TRBJ2-2; the match to TRBD2 covers 16 bases. There are 20 residues in the CDR3. Germline V gene lookup returns CDR1 MGHRA and CDR2 YSYEKL. The J segment lost 3 bases and the V segment lost 1 base, leaving 8 bases of the junction unmatched. CDR3 DNA: TGCGCCAGCAGCCAAGGTTTGGGACTAGCGGGAGGGCCATACACCGGGGAGCTGTTTTTT. Its translation: CASSQGLGLAGGPYTGELFF.

The gene calls are TRBV2 and TRBJ1-2; D not certain. Germline V CDR1 and CDR2: SNHLY, FYNNEI. V lost 3 bases and J 6 bases, leaving 14 bases between the germline ends. CDR3 length: 14 residues. CDR3 coding DNA: TGTGCCAGCAGTGACGATCGGGGAATAGATGGCTACACCTTC. Amino acid sequence: CASSDDRGIDGYTF.

This chain connects TRBV6-5 to TRBJ2-7, with a possible D match to TRBD1 (6 bases). The CDR3 is made up of 15 amino acids. Germline V CDR1 and CDR2: MNHEY, SVGAGI. Trimming pared 3 bases from V and 2 bases from J, leaving 14 bases between. As DNA, the CDR3 is TGTGCCAGCAGTTATCGGACAGTGACGACCTACGAGCAGTACTTC. This gives the protein CASSYRTVTTYEQYF.

V is TRBV6-6 and J is TRBJ2-5; D not resolved. V was cut by 5 bases and J by 4 bases, with 5 bases left in between. The germline CDR1 and CDR2 sequences are MNHNY and SVGAGI (reference sequence). The CDR3 is 11 amino acids. CDR3 sequence: CASSTVETQYF. For the CDR3, the DNA is TGTGCCAGCAGTACAGTAGAGACCCAGTACTTC.

The chain links TRBV9 to TRBJ2-3, with D perhaps TRBD1 (7 bases). CDR3 size: 15 residues. Trimming left V 0 bases short and J 8 bases short, with 16 bases between. In germline, CDR1 is SGDLS, CDR2 YYNGEE. CDR3 sequence: CASSVETSRGVTQYF. The DNA of the CDR3 is TGTGCCAGCAGCGTAGAAACGTCCAGGGGGGTTACGCAGTATTTT. Filled out from reference TRBV9 and TRBJ2-3, the complete variable domain reads DSGVTQTPKHLITATGQRVTLRCSPRSGDLSVYWYQQSLDQGLQFLIQYYNGEERAKGNILERFSAQQFPDLHSELNLSSLELGDSALYFCASSVETSRGVTQYFGPGTRLTVL.

The rearrangement links TRBV5-1 to TRBJ2-3, with D possibly matching TRBD1 (6 bases). With 1 base removed from V and 0 bases from J, the gap between germline ends came to 12 bases. Germline CDR1 reads SGHRS; CDR2 reads YFSETQ. The CDR3 totals 16 residues. The CDR3 protein is CASSLSAGASTDTQYF. The CDR3 bases are TGCGCCAGCAGCTTGTCGGCAGGGGCTAGCACAGATACGCAGTATTTT.

CDR3 sequence (DNA): TGTGCCAGTAGTATAGCCCCCGGTGAAAAACTGTTTTTT. Translating gives CASSIAPGEKLFF. The chain couples TRBV19 to TRBJ1-4; D not resolved. The length of the CDR3 is 13 residues. CDR1 LNHDA and CDR2 SQIVND come from the germline V gene (reference sequence). V gave up 1 base and J gave up 7 bases, with 7 bases separating them.

V is TRBV11-2 and J is TRBJ2-7; no clear D. CDR1 is SGHAT and CDR2 is FQNNGV in the germline V gene. The CDR3 sequence is 13 residues long. The V and J ends lost 4 bases and 6 bases respectively, with 13 bases between them. DNA of the CDR3: TGTGCCAGCAGCTCGACTCCTCAAGGCGAGCAGTACTTC. It codes for CASSSTPQGEQYF. Full variable domain (rest looked up from reference TRBV11-2 and TRBJ2-7): EAGVAQSPRYKIIEKRQSVAFWCNPISGHATLYWYQQILGQGPKLLIQFQNNGVVDDSQLPKDRFSAERLKGVDSTLKIQPAKLEDSAVYLCASSSTPQGEQYFGPGTRLTVT.

This clone was detected only a few times. The V gene is TRBV6-5, the J gene TRBJ1-1; a possible D gene is TRBD1 (6 bases). This CDR3 spans 15 amino acids. The germline CDR1 and CDR2 sequences are MNHEY and SVGAGI. V gave up 4 bases and J gave up 0 bases, with 12 bases separating them. The CDR3 here is CASSWGGSLNTEAFF. The CDR3 region has the DNA TGTGCCAGCAGTTGGGGGGGCAGCTTGAACACTGAAGCTTTCTTT.

CDR3: CSVGTSARDEQFF. The CDR3 DNA sequence: TGCAGCGTTGGGACTAGCGCTCGAGATGAGCAGTTCTTC. J is TRBJ2-1 and V is TRBV29-1, with 9 bases aligning to TRBD2. The CDR3 extends over 13 amino acids. The germline CDR1 and CDR2 sequences are SQVTM and ANQGSEA. Germline trimming cut 4 bases from V and 8 bases from J; bases unmatched to any gene: 6.

The V call is TRBV27, the J call TRBJ1-5; 10 bases map to TRBD1. Germline V CDR1 and CDR2: MNHEY, SMNVEV (reference sequence). The CDR3 is made up of 16 amino acids. The ends lost 4 bases at V and 4 bases at J; junction bases unmatched: 7. CDR3 region: CASSSTGQGSNQPQHF. Written as DNA, the CDR3 is TGTGCCAGCAGTTCTACGGGACAGGGGTCGAATCAGCCCCAGCATTTT.

V gene TRBV25-1 combines with J gene TRBJ2-1, with D tentatively TRBD2 (6 bases). Germline CDR1 is MGHDK and CDR2 is SYGVNS. The CDR3 is 15 residues long. V was pared by 1 base and J by 9 bases, with 16 bases between. Here the CDR3 DNA reads TGTGCCAGCAGTGAATGGGGGGTGGGGCGCACTGAGCAGTTCTTC. Translating it yields CASSEWGVGRTEQFF.

The chain combines TRBV28 with TRBJ2-2; TRBD1 or TRBD2 may be the D gene (5 bases each). CDR3 size: 15 residues. Per the germline V gene, CDR1 is MDHEN and CDR2 is SYDVKM. The ends were cut back, 4 bases at V and 3 bases at J, with 12 bases in the middle. CDR3 amino acids: CASSSGTSYTGELFF. The CDR3 DNA reads TGTGCCAGCAGTTCCGGGACCTCATACACCGGGGAGCTGTTTTTT.

This clone was seen a single time. The rearrangement uses TRBV28 and TRBJ1-2; D not resolved. V shed 3 bases and J shed 5 bases, with 7 bases lying between them. This CDR3 region has 12 residues. The germline CDR1 and CDR2 sequences are MDHEN and SYDVKM. The CDR3 region is CASSLGGYGYTF. CDR3 DNA: TGTGCCAGCAGTTTGGGAGGTTATGGCTACACCTTC.

This chain joins TRBV5-5 and TRBJ2-1; TRBD2 matches at 15 bases. CDR3 length: 17 amino acids. J was trimmed by 5 bases and V by 4 bases; bases with no gene match: 7. Per the germline V gene, CDR1 is SGHKS and CDR2 is YYEKEE (reference sequence). The CDR3 spells CASSRGLAGGTNNEQFF. The CDR3 nucleotides read TGTGCCAGCAGCAGGGGACTAGCGGGAGGTACCAACAATGAGCAGTTCTTC. Filled out from reference TRBV5-5 and TRBJ2-1, the complete variable domain reads DAGVTQSPTHLIKTRGQQVTLRCSPISGHKSVSWYQQVLGQGPQFIFQYYEKEERGRGNFPDRFSARQFPNYSSELNVNALLLGDSALYLCASSRGLAGGTNNEQFFGPGTRLTVL.

The chain couples TRBV6-5 to TRBJ2-7, with 10 bases lining up with TRBD1. The V gene's germline CDR1 is MNHEY and CDR2 SVGAGI. V dropped 7 bases and J dropped 6; count of bases not matched to a gene: 6. The CDR3 extends over 13 amino acids. The CDR3 sequence: CASTSRTGGEQYF. The CDR3 bases are TGTGCCAGCACTTCTCGGACAGGGGGCGAGCAGTACTTC.

The rearrangement uses TRBV5-1 and TRBJ2-5, with D perhaps matching TRBD2 (6 bases). This CDR3 comprises 14 residues. Trimming removed 5 bases from V and 5 bases from J, with 16 bases in between. Germline CDR1 reads SGHRS; CDR2 reads YFSETQ. The CDR3 nucleotides read TGCGCCAGCAGTCCGGCGGGGCCTAGGGAGACCCAGTACTTC. This encodes CASSPAGPRETQYF.

This clone was counted once. V usage is TRBV6-5 and J usage is TRBJ2-2; tentatively, D is TRBD2 (5 bases). This CDR3 has 15 residues. Trimming took 6 bases from V and 4 from J, leaving 15 bases between them. Looked up from germline, CDR1 is MNHEY and CDR2 is SVGAGI. CDR3 loop: CASRHTSASTGELFF. In DNA form, the CDR3 reads TGTGCCAGCAGACATACTAGTGCCTCCACCGGGGAGCTGTTTTTT.

The chain combines TRBV27 with TRBJ2-6; the D is unclear. V was clipped by 8 bases and J by 0 bases, with 5 bases between them. The CDR3 covers 13 residues. Germline-derived CDR1 and CDR2 are MNHEY and SMNVEV (reference sequence). As DNA, the CDR3 is TGTGCCAGCTTACTCTCTGGGGCCAACGTCCTGACTTTC. It encodes CASLLSGANVLTF.

CDR3 protein: CASSLGGRAQYF. CDR3 bases: TGTGCCAGCAGCTTGGGGGGAAGGGCGCAGTATTTT. The chain carries TRBV5-6 and TRBJ2-3, with D unclear. Germline V gene sequence: CDR1 SGHDT, CDR2 YYEEEE. Trimming removed 0 bases at V and 10 bases at J, with 9 bases between. The length of the CDR3 is 12 residues.

The genes are TRBV19 and TRBJ2-1; D is ambiguous. Trimming left V 9 bases short and J 7 bases short, with 22 bases between. From germline, CDR1 is LNHDA and CDR2 SQIVND (reference sequence). CDR3 length equals 15 residues. The CDR3 DNA reads as TGTGCCAGCGGGTTAGTTGGTTTTAAAGGAAATGAGCAGTTCTTC. Translation: CASGLVGFKGNEQFF.

The chain has TRBV7-9 and TRBJ1-4; TRBD1 matches 8 bases. Germline lookup yields CDR1 SEHNR and CDR2 FQNEAQ (reference sequence). V shed 5 bases and J 5 bases; nucleotides not matched to a gene: 4. This CDR3 contains 14 residues. In DNA, the CDR3 is TGTGCCAGCAGCACCGACAGGGGAAATGAAAAACTGTTTTTT. The encoded protein is CASSTDRGNEKLFF.

V and J are TRBV7-3 and TRBJ2-2; D not resolved. Trimming stripped 2 bases from V and 6 bases from J, with 7 bases between. CDR3 size: 13 residues. CDR1 and CDR2 from the germline V gene are SGHTA and FQGTGA. The CDR3 DNA is TGTGCCAGCAGCTTATTTGGTCCCGGGGAGCTGTTTTTT. This sequence encodes CASSLFGPGELFF. The entire variable domain, with the rest obtained from reference TRBV7-3 and TRBJ2-2, is as follows: GAGVSQTPSNKVTEKGKYVELRCDPISGHTALYWYRQSLGQGPEFLIYFQGTGAADDSGLPNDRFFAVRPEGSVSTLKIQRTERGDSAVYLCASSLFGPGELFFGEGSRLTVL.

The V and J genes are TRBV6-5 and TRBJ2-1; 10 bases agree with TRBD2. Germline assignment: CDR1 MNHEY and CDR2 SVGAGI. This CDR3 spans 15 amino acids. The V gene end was trimmed by 0 bases and the J gene end by 10 bases; junction bases not matched to a gene: 6. The CDR3 DNA follows: TGTGCCAGCAGTTACTCGGCTAGCGGGAGTGGCGAGCAGTTCTTC. It specifies CASSYSASGSGEQFF.

The chain joins TRBV7-9 to TRBJ1-4; no firm D call. The CDR3 runs 11 residues. Deletions cut 6 bases from V and 4 bases from J, with 3 bases between. Germline CDR1 SEHNR, CDR2 FQNEAQ (reference sequence). The CDR3 protein is CASSFNEKLFF. The CDR3 DNA reads TGTGCCAGCAGTTTTAATGAAAAACTGTTTTTT.

The CDR3 DNA sequence: TGCAGCGTTGAAGGCGCTAGCGGGATGAAAGAGACCCAGTACTTC. It translates to CSVEGASGMKETQYF. The rearrangement links TRBV29-1 to TRBJ2-5; 9 nucleotides align to TRBD2. CDR3 length: 15 amino acids. CDR1 is SQVTM, CDR2 ANQGSEA, per germline. Trimming removed 1 base from V and 3 bases from J; junction bases left unmatched: 6.